Presented here are 5 T cell receptor beta chains from one specimen sequenced in a study of T cells in Graves' hyperthyroidism and ophthalmopathy. There were TCR beta CDR3 regions amplified from RNA transcripts. During a first-round RT-PCR of the TCR CDR3, the HTBI primer set was used. TCRdb fed the multiplex PCR reads into MiXCR, producing one record per CDR3 protein. This table has roughly 300,000 distinct CDR3 sequences, about 25% appearing once. Material for sequencing was blood. All receptors come from a man aged 35 to 55 with Graves' hyperthyroidism that later progressed to Graves' ophthalmopathy.

This clonotype was picked up one time. The V call is TRBV6-1, the J call TRBJ2-7, with TRBD1 matching over 9 bases. After removal of 10 bases from V and 5 bases from J, the junction contained 6 bases not matched to a gene. The CDR3 loop spans 12 amino acids. From germline, CDR1 is MNHNS and CDR2 SASEGT. CDR3 amino acids: CATGGQGNEQYF. CDR3 sequence (DNA): TGTGCCACCGGAGGACAGGGGAACGAGCAGTACTTC.

This rearrangement joins TRBV6-5 to TRBJ2-5; D remains unclear. V lost 0 bases to trimming and J lost 4 bases, with 9 bases between them. The CDR3 covers 14 residues. Germline V gene sequence: CDR1 MNHEY, CDR2 SVGAGI. This chain's CDR3 is CASSYSLGGETQYF. The CDR3 DNA reads as TGTGCCAGCAGTTACTCGCTGGGTGGAGAGACCCAGTACTTC.

At least ten counts were recorded for this clonotype. This chain uses TRBV10-3 with TRBJ2-5; D might be TRBD1 (5 bases). The CDR3 is 15 residues long. Germline V gene lookup returns CDR1 ENHRY and CDR2 SYGVKD. V lost 3 bases, J lost 2 bases, and 13 bases lay in between. Written as DNA, the CDR3 is TGTGCCATCAGTGAAGCCAGGGTCCATCAAGAGACCCAGTACTTC. Protein product: CAISEARVHQETQYF.

This clonotype occurred many times. This chain uses TRBV30 with TRBJ2-5, with TRBD1 identical over 9 bases. The CDR3 loop spans 16 amino acids. Germline V gives CDR1 GTSNPN, CDR2 SVGIG (reference sequence). V shed 8 bases, J shed 4 bases, and the junction held 17 bases outside the gene matches. The CDR3 sequence is CALGTGSSREAETQYF. For the CDR3, the DNA is TGTGCCCTCGGGACAGGGAGTTCGCGGGAAGCAGAGACCCAGTACTTC.

A few counts support this clonotype. The V gene is TRBV6-5, the J gene TRBJ1-2, with a tentative D call TRBD1 (6 bases). V was cut by 4 bases and J by 6 bases, with 12 bases left in between. Germline CDR1 reads MNHEY; CDR2 reads SVGAGI. This CDR3 has 13 amino acids. CDR3 coding DNA: TGTGCCAGCAGTTGGGCAGGGGCGAATGGCTACACCTTC. Amino acid sequence: CASSWAGANGYTF.